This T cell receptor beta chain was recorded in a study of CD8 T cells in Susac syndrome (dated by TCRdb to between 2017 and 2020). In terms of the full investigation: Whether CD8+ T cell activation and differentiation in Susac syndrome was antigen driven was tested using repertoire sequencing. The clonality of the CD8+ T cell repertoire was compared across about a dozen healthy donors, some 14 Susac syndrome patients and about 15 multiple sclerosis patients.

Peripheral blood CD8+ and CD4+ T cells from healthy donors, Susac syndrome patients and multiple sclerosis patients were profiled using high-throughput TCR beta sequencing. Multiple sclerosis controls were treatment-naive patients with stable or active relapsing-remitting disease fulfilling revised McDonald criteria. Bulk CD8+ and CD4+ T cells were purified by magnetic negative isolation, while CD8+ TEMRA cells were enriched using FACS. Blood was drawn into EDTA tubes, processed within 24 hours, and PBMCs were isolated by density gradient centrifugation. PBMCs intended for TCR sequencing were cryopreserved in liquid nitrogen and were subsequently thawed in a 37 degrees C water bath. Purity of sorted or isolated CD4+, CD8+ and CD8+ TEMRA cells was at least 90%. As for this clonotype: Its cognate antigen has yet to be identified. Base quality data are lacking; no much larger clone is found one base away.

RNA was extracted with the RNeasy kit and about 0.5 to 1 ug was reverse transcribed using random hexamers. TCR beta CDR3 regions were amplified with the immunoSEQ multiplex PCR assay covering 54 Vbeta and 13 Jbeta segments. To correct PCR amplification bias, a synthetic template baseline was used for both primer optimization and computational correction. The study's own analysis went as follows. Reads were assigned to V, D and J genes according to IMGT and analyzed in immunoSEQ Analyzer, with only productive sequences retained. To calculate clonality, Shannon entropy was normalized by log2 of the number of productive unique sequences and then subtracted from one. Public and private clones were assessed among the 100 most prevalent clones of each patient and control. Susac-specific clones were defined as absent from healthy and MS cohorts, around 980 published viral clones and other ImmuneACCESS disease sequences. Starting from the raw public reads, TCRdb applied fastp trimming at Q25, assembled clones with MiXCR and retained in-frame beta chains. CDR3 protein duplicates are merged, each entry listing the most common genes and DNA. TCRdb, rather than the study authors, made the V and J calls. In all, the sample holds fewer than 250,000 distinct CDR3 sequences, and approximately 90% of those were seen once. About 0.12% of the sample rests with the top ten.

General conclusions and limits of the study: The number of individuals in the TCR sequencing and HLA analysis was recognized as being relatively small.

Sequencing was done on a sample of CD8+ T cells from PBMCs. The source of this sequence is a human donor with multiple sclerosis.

The CDR3 region: CASRGPWTGGRFTGELFF. At the DNA level, the sequence is TGTGCCAGCAGGGGACCATGGACAGGGGGGCGATTCACCGGGGAGCTGTTTTTT. The rearrangement combines TRBV11-3 with TRBJ2-2; TRBD1 matches 10 bases in the middle. The CDR3 runs 18 amino acids, cysteine and phenylalanine included. The kept DNA is CDR3 alone, 54 bases in frame from the first base. V trim: 6 bases; J trim: 4 bases; unmatched bases: 14. The germline V gene supplies CDR1 SGHNT and CDR2 YENEEA.